This T cell receptor (beta chain) was captured in a study of cytomegalovirus exposure and HLA in healthy donors (dated by TCRdb to 2016 to 2017). Study-level background: In an earlier analysis of some 550 of the donors, 250 to 350 Gb of sequence data and 117 million unique TCR beta sequences from about 190 million T cells were reported. An early release covering around 630 HLA-typed donors comprised around 300 gigabases of sequencing data and 85 million or so unique TCR sequences. The genetic ancestry cluster associated with self-reported Caucasian donors included approximately 85% of the roughly 360 genotyped donors. The aim of the study was to test whether cataloging public T cell receptors could identify signatures of past pathogen exposure. The study used immunosequencing to profile the T cell repertoires of 666 subjects and linked those repertoires to cytomegalovirus serostatus. Along with the roughly 610-subject first cohort, a separate validation cohort of roughly 110 different subjects was used. The study combined high-throughput TCR immunosequencing, statistical association of individual TCRs with disease status, and machine learning to predict cytomegalovirus infection status. To study patterns of TCR occurrence, a later analysis re-analyzed previously published TCR beta repertoires from several hundred donors and added high-resolution HLA genotyping. The later analysis used no new phenotypic data to find candidate immune exposures, relying instead on TCR beta sequences and their occurrence across donors. An earlier analysis of 587 of the donors used high-throughput TCR beta sequencing to judge whether each TCR beta V gene segment behaved as functional or pseudogenic. Alongside the repertoire data, information on donor age, sex, ethnicity and CMV serostatus was compiled. A later genetic analysis took genome-wide SNP genotypes for about 55% of the roughly 670 donors and used that subset as a discovery cohort. Every repertoire in the discovery cohort had been generated on one and the same sequencing platform. HLA typing included class I and class II loci at four-digit resolution. The number of typed donors differed by locus: 629-630 for A, B, C, DRB1 and DQB1; approximately 520 for DQA1; about 600 for DPA1; and roughly 470 for DPB1. A handful of DR-DQ haplotypes were handled as single units for association and clustering because linkage in the cohort was strong. Among around 400 genotyped donors of the cohort, an average of approximately 200,000 unique TCR beta nucleotide sequences was sequenced per donor, of which about 19% were non-productive.

Study-level results and caveats: In an earlier analysis of about 540 of the donors, most TCR beta V segments were observed in productive rearrangements about 90% or about 30% of the time, broadly matching IMGT annotations. A further reported finding was that TCR beta sequences accurately predicted the HLA-A and HLA-B alleles for most subjects in the first cohort. Compared with the approximately 600-donor mean, donors in an Asian-associated ancestry cluster had fewer N-insertions in productive TCRs, according to a later genetic analysis. CMV serostatus was the only immune exposure information available for the cohort. Cytomegalovirus status was reported to be diagnosed by the classifier with high specificity and sensitivity in both the original and validation cohorts. Correlated functional status among segregating V segments might reflect linkage disequilibrium, but an unknown experimental factor could not be ruled out. A cluster of highly shared sequence variants was judged likely to be a technical artifact of the sequencing pipeline. Compared with equally common non-associated chains, HLA-associated TCR beta chains in a later analysis were more clonally expanded and had lower generation probabilities. HLA typing was unavailable for some donors at each locus, so association tests used only the typed subset. Approximately 16 rarely observed V segments, including chromosome 9 orphons, were excluded from the earlier analysis of 550 to 700 of the donors because counts were too low. According to a later analysis, TCR association rates differed among HLA loci, with DRB1 alleles showing the most associated TCRs and HLA-C alleles showing the fewest. Most CMV-associated TCR beta chains appeared to be HLA-restricted in a later analysis, and the HLA associations seemed to be driven largely by CMV exposure. While some public TCRs were present in many individuals, most TCR sequences turned up only very rarely across donors. According to the authors, the approach could potentially be generalized to other disease states and immunological phenotypes. In a later analysis, several top co-occurrence clusters were reported to appear linked to parvovirus B19, influenza, CMV and Epstein-Barr virus. Some IMGT-functional V segments, including TRBV6-2 and TRBV6-3, could not be distinguished by the 87-base-pair reads and were therefore excluded. The study listed 164 TCR beta chains as associated with cytomegalovirus. Sequencing depth was assumed to be roughly uniform across donors in the presence/absence analyses, though that assumption may not hold. In a later genetic analysis, a missense DCLRE1C variant was associated with V-gene and J-gene trimming of TCR beta chains, and the association was replicated in an independent cohort. In a later analysis, over 15,000 TCR beta sequences were associated with specific HLA alleles at a false discovery rate of 0.05. Only TCR beta chains were sequenced in this cohort, and the absence of alpha or paired-chain data limited detectable features. Assigning TCR associations to individual alleles was difficult when HLA alleles, especially DR and DQ, strongly co-occurred. A few of the identified cytomegalovirus-associated TCR beta chains were confirmed in vitro to be specific for cytomegalovirus antigens.

According to the germline V gene, CDR1 reads SGHRS and CDR2 reads YFSETQ. V and J lose 4 bases and 4 bases, and a span of 13 bases separates them. Its CDR3 holds 14 amino acids, cysteine through phenylalanine. Only the CDR3 part of the read is kept: 42 bases, read in frame from the first base. Remarks on this clone: Its antigen remains undetermined. No base-level quality is on record; no much larger clone is a single base apart.

The cohort was made up of under 800 healthy bone marrow donors. At the time of sampling, every cohort member was nominally healthy, though immune exposures that went unrecorded were likely present. The donor tested CMV seronegative and was one of the 352 seronegative cohort members. Every donor gave a peripheral blood sample, and the peripheral blood mononuclear cells from that sample were used for TCR beta sequencing. The Qiagen DNeasy Blood Extraction Kit was used to extract genomic DNA from the blood cell samples. Receptor amplification or capture employed the immunoSEQ multiplex PCR assay. For the multiplex PCR, a mixture combining 60 forward primers for TCR Vbeta segments and 13 reverse primers for TCR Jbeta segments was used. Amplification of the CDR3 region of rearranged TCR beta genes was performed with a multiplex PCR assay on genomic DNA. The Illumina HiSeq System was used to sequence the amplified TCR beta libraries as 87-base-pair reads. The study's own analysis went as follows. Across the 670 or so repertoires, a later analysis counted 80 million or so unique TCR beta chains, around 11 million of which were shared by at least two donors. Raw reads were error-corrected and collapsed into unique sequences by a nearest-neighbor algorithm in which closely related sequences were merged to remove PCR and sequencing errors. CDR3 sequences were aligned to IMGT reference sequences to assign V, D and J gene segments. For a sequence to be retained, a match of at least six nucleotides to both a V gene segment and a J gene segment was required. Rearrangements were called productive when the CDR3 lacked stop codons and stayed in frame with V and J; all others were non-productive. CDR3 was defined by IMGT convention, running from the second conserved V-encoded cysteine to the conserved J-encoded phenylalanine. In an earlier analysis of roughly 610 of the donors, sequences lacking an unambiguous match to a single V gene segment were excluded. In an earlier analysis of approximately 500 of the donors, a V segment was called functional when productive rearrangements were above 56.7%, and segregating when the standard deviation between donors exceeded 5%. To diagnose cytomegalovirus status from the catalog of TCR beta chain sequences, a statistical classification framework was built. In a later analysis, V and J genes were assigned by comparing TCR nucleotide sequences against IMGT/GENE-DB human TR gene sequences. A later analysis assigned CDR3 sequences and most-parsimonious VDJ recombination scenarios with the TCRdist pipeline. In a later analysis, each TCR beta chain was defined by its CDR3 amino acid sequence together with its V-gene family, and reads lacking a unique V-gene family were excluded. A later analysis removed 592 highly shared, low-generation-probability nucleotide sequences to deal with suspected cross-contamination and a sequencing artifact. For each public chain, a later analysis derived a clonal expansion index from normalized ranks of inferred template counts within each repertoire. In a later analysis, generation probabilities were computed using a VDJ recombination model fitted to out-of-frame rearrangements, and the results were checked against IGoR. In a later analysis, hypergeometric tests were used to score TCR-TCR, TCR-HLA and TCR-CMV co-occurrence, with a repertoire-size bias correction applied to TCR pairs. In a later analysis, false discovery rates were estimated by permuting HLA or CMV assignments 20 times. In a later analysis, co-occurring TCRs were grouped using DBSCAN, with TCRdist sequence similarity added in when clustering inside HLA-allele-positive subsets. For co-occurrence clustering, repertoires with fewer than 30,000 or more than 120,000 public chains were excluded, along with about five repertoires with anomalous nucleotide sharing. Imported from immuneACCESS, the table was reduced by TCRdb to in-frame sequences with V and J called. These copies leave out some clones; in studies compared against another copy, an unresolved V gene accounts for under half, and the cause of the remainder is not known. V and J calls and clone size are as listed in that table; D and trimming were resolved from the DNA. The table for this sample lists 100,000 or so clones; 75% to 85% of them were counted only once. The ten biggest clones cover 2% to 2.5% of the sample.

Sequencing input: PBMCs. Recombination linked TRBV5-1 to TRBJ2-3; a weak D assignment points to TRBD2 (6 bases agree). This TCR came from a man younger than 45 in good health and CMV-seronegative. The CDR3 reads as follows: CASSVGGGSDTQYF. Here is the DNA: TGCGCCAGCAGCGTCGGGGGAGGCTCAGATACGCAGTATTTT. Beyond the CDR3, the reference TRBV5-1 and TRBJ2-3 genes provide the residues; the full variable domain reads: KAGVTQTPRYLIKTRGQQVTLSCSPISGHRSVSWYQQTPGQGLQFLFEYFSETQRNKGNFPGRFSGRQFSNSRSEMNVSTLELGDSALYLCASSVGGGSDTQYFGPGTRLTVL.